The clone carrying this TCR beta chain was seen a few times. Antigen specificity is unknown. This entry belongs to a study of read filtering for tumor transcriptome and immune sequencing. General study points: About 81.9% of IR-seq clonotypes had a single read, yet these held approximately 3.5% of reads.

Germline CDR1 reads DFQATT; CDR2 reads SNEGSKA (reference sequence). The V gene end was trimmed by 6 bases and the J gene end by 4 bases; junction bases not matched to a gene: 7. The CDR3 is 13 residues long. From around 0.4 ug of RNA, a library with molecular barcoded alpha/delta and beta/gamma adaptors was made. TCRdb reprocessed the reads with MiXCR, giving one entry per CDR3 protein. The sample yields around 38,000 distinct CDR3 sequences, roughly an eighth seen once. The sample taken for sequencing was a population of CD138-negative cells sorted from bone marrow. V and J are TRBV20-1 and TRBJ2-5; TRBD2 agrees at 8 bases. This clonotype was sampled from a donor aged 40 or older with multiple myeloma. CDR3 nucleotides: TGCAGTGCAGGAAGCGGGAGTTCAGAGACCCAGTACTTC. This translates into CSAGSGSSETQYF.